A single sample is the source of the 27 T cell receptor beta chains below, sequenced in a study of blood T cell repertoires in COVID-19. Sequencing used immunoSEQ multiplex PCR; TCRdb keeps in-frame clones, though not all of them. Of some 330,000 clones listed, 88% are singletons. The sample taken for sequencing was peripheral blood. Source of these receptors: a woman aged 45-60 years with active or convalescent COVID-19.

The chain is built from TRBV12-2 and TRBJ2-7; the table calls TRBD1, which could not be checked here. TRBV12-2 is assigned pseudogene status. CDR3 length: 14 residues. Written as DNA, the CDR3 is TGTGCAAGTCGCTTAAACAGGGAATCCTACGAGCAGTACTTC. Protein sequence: CASRLNRESYEQYF.

Notes on this clone: The junction differs from germline at one of its ends, possibly a read error. The chain combines TRBV7-7 with TRBJ2-2; possible D gene TRBD1, 5 bases. This CDR3 spans 16 amino acids. Germline V gene data show CDR1 as SSHAT and CDR2 as FNYEAQ (reference sequence). The CDR3 reads CASSLLTAPNTGELFF. The DNA for the CDR3 is TGTGCTAGCAGCTTATTGACAGCCCCGAACACCGGGGAGCTGTTTTTT.

This clone was counted a single time. The chain recombines TRBV6-2 or TRBV6-3 with TRBJ2-1, with 10 bases fitting TRBD2. The V and J ends lost 2 bases and 7 bases, in that order; junction bases with no gene match: 17. The CDR3 has 19 amino acids. Germline lookup yields CDR1 MNHEY and CDR2 SVGEGT. The CDR3 sequence is CASSYRGTGSGRARNEQFF. CDR3 nucleotides: TGTGCCAGCAGTTACCGCGGGACCGGGAGCGGGAGGGCCCGGAATGAGCAGTTCTTC.

A remark on this clone: Other DNA sequences of this sample code for an identical CDR3. CDR3 sequence (DNA): TGTGCCAGCAGTTACCTAGCGGGAGGAACCGGGGAGCTGTTTTTT. As protein: CASSYLAGGTGELFF. This chain uses TRBV6-5 with TRBJ2-2, with TRBD2 matching over 11 bases. This CDR3 spans 15 amino acids. The V gene end was trimmed by 2 bases and the J gene end by 5 bases; junction bases not matched to a gene: 1. Per germline, CDR1 MNHEY and CDR2 SVGAGI.

The gene calls are TRBV5-1 and TRBJ1-6; 12 positions agree with TRBD1. Trimming took 3 bases from V and 9 from J; bases not matched to a gene: 4. Germline V gene lookup returns CDR1 SGHRS and CDR2 YFSETQ. The CDR3 totals 15 residues. CDR3 sequence (DNA): TGCGCCAGCAGCTACCTGGGACAGGGGGCTTCACCCCTCCACTTT. It is translated as CASSYLGQGASPLHF.

This chain links TRBV6-1 with TRBJ2-3; no firm D call. CDR1 and CDR2 (germline): MNHNS, SASEGT. Between the trimmed V and J ends, which lost 0 bases and 2 bases, there was a span of 6 bases. There are 14 residues in the CDR3. CDR3: CASSEAGNTDTQYF. The DNA of the CDR3 is TGTGCCAGCAGTGAAGCGGGCAACACAGATACGCAGTATTTT.

V is TRBV5-4 and J is TRBJ1-6; D may be TRBD1 (6 bases). The germline CDR1 and CDR2 sequences are SGHNT and YYREEE (reference sequence). V lost 0 bases and J 10 bases, leaving 17 bases between the germline ends. This CDR3 region has 16 residues. CDR3 loop: CASSLGGGVRSSPLHF. CDR3 sequence (DNA): TGTGCCAGCAGCTTGGGAGGGGGGGTGAGGAGCTCACCCCTCCACTTT.

This clone appeared a single time. V usage is TRBV6-6 and J usage is TRBJ1-1, with D unresolved. The germline V gene encodes CDR1 MNHNY and CDR2 SVGAGI (reference sequence). The CDR3 loop spans 14 amino acids. V lost 2 bases to trimming and J lost 3 bases, with 10 bases between them. As DNA, the CDR3 is TGTGCCAGCAGTTACATCCCGGGAGACACTGAAGCTTTCTTT. Residues: CASSYIPGDTEAFF.

The gene calls are TRBV5-4 and TRBJ2-7; a possible D gene is TRBD2 (6 bases). CDR1 is SGHNT, CDR2 YYREEE, per germline (reference sequence). The CDR3 extends over 14 amino acids. The V end lost 0 bases, the J end lost 7 bases, and 14 bases lay between the germline ends. The CDR3 DNA reads as TGTGCCAGCAGCTTGGAAACTAGCACGGGGGAGCAGTACTTC. This codes for CASSLETSTGEQYF.

The rearrangement links TRBV6-5 to TRBJ2-7; D is perhaps TRBD1 (7 bases). CDR1 MNHEY and CDR2 SVGAGI come from the germline V gene. The V gene lost 6 bases and the J gene lost 4 bases, with 16 bases spanning the gap. This CDR3 has 14 amino acids. In nucleotides, the CDR3 is TGTGCCAGCAGGACCCCAGGGGGGCCTTACGAGCAGTACTTC. Its translation: CASRTPGGPYEQYF.

Many counts were recorded for this clone. V is TRBV30 and J is TRBJ1-1; a weak D match, TRBD1 (5 bases). CDR1 and CDR2 from the germline V gene are GTSNPN and SVGIG (reference sequence). The CDR3 loop spans 13 amino acids. Trimming left V 1 base short and J 1 base short, with 7 bases between. Here the CDR3 reads CAWSGQPNTEAFF. CDR3 nucleotides: TGTGCCTGGAGTGGACAGCCGAACACTGAAGCTTTCTTT.

The chain links TRBV5-1 to TRBJ1-1; no reliable D call. Germline V gene data show CDR1 as SGHRS and CDR2 as YFSETQ. There are 14 residues in the CDR3. V was trimmed by 0 bases and J by 3 bases, leaving 9 bases between them. The CDR3 reads CASSLVHGDTEAFF. CDR3 nucleotide sequence: TGCGCCAGCAGCTTGGTCCACGGGGACACTGAAGCTTTCTTT.

J is TRBJ2-5 and V is TRBV7-8; D not certain. This CDR3 contains 14 residues. Per germline, CDR1 SGHVS and CDR2 FQNEAQ. V lost 4 bases and J lost 1, with 10 bases in between. CDR3 DNA: TGTGCCAGCAGCTCCGACACAAGCCAAGAGACCCAGTACTTC. This sequence encodes CASSSDTSQETQYF.

This chain uses TRBV7-6 with TRBJ2-7, with 11 positions matching TRBD1. Trimming at V came to 5 bases and at J to 4 bases, leaving 7 bases not matched to a gene. Germline V gene sequence: CDR1 SGHVS, CDR2 FNYEAQ. The CDR3 runs to 15 residues. Written as DNA, the CDR3 is TGTGCCAGCAGCCCGCGGACAGGGGGCACGTACGAGCAGTACTTC. Protein sequence: CASSPRTGGTYEQYF.

This clone has just a few counts. This rearrangement joins TRBV11-2 to TRBJ1-2, with D uncertain. The V end lost 4 bases, the J end lost 5 bases, and 5 bases lay between the germline ends. The CDR3 extends over 11 amino acids. The germline V gene has CDR1 SGHAT and CDR2 FQNNGV. Here the CDR3 reads CASSSGYGYTF. The CDR3 DNA is TGTGCCAGCAGCTCGGGGTATGGCTACACCTTC.

The chain combines TRBV5-1 with TRBJ2-7; D is perhaps TRBD1 (6 bases). The V end was cut by 4 bases, the J end by 4 bases, with 12 bases between. The CDR3 contains 13 residues. The germline CDR1 and CDR2 sequences are SGHRS and YFSETQ. The CDR3 here is CASSPTGAYEQYF. The CDR3, as DNA: TGCGCCAGCAGCCCGACAGGAGCGTACGAGCAGTACTTC. Together with reference TRBV5-1 and TRBJ2-7, the CDR3 gives the full variable domain: KAGVTQTPRYLIKTRGQQVTLSCSPISGHRSVSWYQQTPGQGLQFLFEYFSETQRNKGNFPGRFSGRQFSNSRSEMNVSTLELGDSALYLCASSPTGAYEQYFGPGTRLTVT.

V and J are TRBV4-3 and TRBJ2-1; tentative D call: TRBD1 (6 bases). The CDR3 is made up of 14 amino acids. Trimming stripped 1 base from V and 7 bases from J, with 11 bases between. CDR1 and CDR2 from the germline V gene are LGHNA and YSLEER. The CDR3 reads CASSQATGSNEQFF. The CDR3 bases are TGCGCCAGCAGCCAAGCGACAGGTTCGAATGAGCAGTTCTTC.

The CDR3 DNA reads as TGTGCCAGCAGCCCGATTCAGGGTAGCAATCAGCCCCAGCATTTT. It codes for CASSPIQGSNQPQHF. The chain has TRBV28 and TRBJ1-5; D is perhaps TRBD1 (5 bases). The CDR3 has 15 residues. Germline V gene sequence: CDR1 MDHEN, CDR2 SYDVKM. Trimming shortened V by 6 bases and J by 0 bases, and 12 bases separated the two germline ends.

The chain employs TRBV6-5 and TRBJ1-1; tentative D call: TRBD1 (6 bases). Germline V gives CDR1 MNHEY, CDR2 SVGAGI. The CDR3 is made up of 14 amino acids. V was trimmed by 6 bases and J by 6 bases, leaving 17 bases between them. The CDR3 here is CASSKQGISPEAFF. CDR3 bases: TGTGCCAGCAGCAAACAGGGTATCTCCCCTGAAGCTTTCTTT.

This chain connects TRBV2 to TRBJ1-3; 10 bases align to TRBD1. Germline lookup yields CDR1 SNHLY and CDR2 FYNNEI. The V gene end was trimmed by 4 bases and the J gene end by 2 bases; junction bases not matched to a gene: 5. This CDR3 contains 16 residues. This CDR3 reads CASSGRQGAAGNTIYF. The CDR3 DNA reads as TGTGCCAGCAGTGGTAGACAGGGGGCGGCTGGAAACACCATATATTTT.

V gene TRBV9 combines with J gene TRBJ2-1, with D unclear. Germline values: CDR1 SGDLS, CDR2 YYNGEE. Trimming removed 2 bases from V and 0 bases from J, with 9 bases in between. The CDR3 has 15 residues. The CDR3 region is CASSVNPSSYNEQFF. The CDR3 nucleotides are TGTGCCAGCAGCGTGAACCCGAGCTCCTACAATGAGCAGTTCTTC.

The V gene is TRBV30, the J gene TRBJ1-1; 8 bases agree with TRBD1. CDR3 length: 12 amino acids. From germline, CDR1 is GTSNPN and CDR2 SVGIG (reference sequence). Trimming removed 7 bases from V and 1 base from J; junction bases left unmatched: 2. The DNA of the CDR3 is TGTGCCTTCGGGACAGGGAACACTGAAGCTTTCTTT. Protein: CAFGTGNTEAFF.

The rearrangement uses TRBV12-3 or TRBV12-4 and TRBJ2-7, with no clear D. The CDR3 is 13 amino acids. Trimming pared 2 bases from V and 2 bases from J, leaving 7 bases between. In DNA, the CDR3 is TGTGCCAGCAGTTTACACTCCGCCTACGAGCAGTACTTC. Translating gives CASSLHSAYEQYF.

The CDR3 loop reads CASSRGGQTQYF. The CDR3 bases are TGTGCCAGCAGCCGGGGGGGGCAGACCCAGTACTTC. The chain joins TRBV6-5 to TRBJ2-5; 8 nucleotides match TRBD2. Germline V lookup: CDR1 MNHEY, CDR2 SVGAGI. The CDR3 is 12 residues long. Trimming took 6 bases from V and 6 from J; bases not matched to a gene: 3.

This CDR3 is CASKMSGGHNEQFF. The CDR3 DNA reads TGTGCCAGCAAGATGTCGGGGGGGCACAATGAGCAGTTCTTC. V gene TRBV2 combines with J gene TRBJ2-1; TRBD2 matches 8 bases. Per germline, CDR1 SNHLY and CDR2 FYNNEI. The CDR3 has 14 residues. V shed 7 bases and J 5 bases; nucleotides not matched to a gene: 7.

J is TRBJ2-1 and V is TRBV29-1; TRBD2 agrees at 10 bases. The CDR3 is 15 amino acids. V lost 6 bases to trimming and J lost 6 bases; unmatched junction nucleotides: 11. Germline V gives CDR1 SQVTM, CDR2 ANQGSEA. The CDR3 sequence: CSVVDLAGAFNEQFF. The CDR3 region has the DNA TGCAGCGTCGTAGATCTAGCGGGGGCCTTCAATGAGCAGTTCTTC.

The gene calls are TRBV4-2 and TRBJ1-1; 9 nucleotides line up with TRBD1. The CDR3 has 14 residues. Germline loops: CDR1 LGHNA, CDR2 YNFKEQ. V lost 1 base to trimming and J lost 4 bases; unmatched junction nucleotides: 1. The CDR3 loop reads CASSQVGQGTEAFF. The DNA of the CDR3 is TGTGCCAGCAGCCAAGTGGGACAGGGCACTGAAGCTTTCTTT.